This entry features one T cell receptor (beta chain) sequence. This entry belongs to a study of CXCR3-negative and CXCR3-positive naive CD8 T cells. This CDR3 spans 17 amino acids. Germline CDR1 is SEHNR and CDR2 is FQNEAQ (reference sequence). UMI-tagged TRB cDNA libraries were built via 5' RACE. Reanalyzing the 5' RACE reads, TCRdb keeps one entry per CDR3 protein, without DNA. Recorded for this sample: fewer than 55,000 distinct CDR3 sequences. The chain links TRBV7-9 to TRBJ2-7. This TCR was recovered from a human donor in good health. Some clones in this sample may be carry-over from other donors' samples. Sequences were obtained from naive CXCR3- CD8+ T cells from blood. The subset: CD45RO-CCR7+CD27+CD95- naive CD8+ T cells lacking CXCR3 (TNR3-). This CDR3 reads CASTSRSLGSNTYEQYF. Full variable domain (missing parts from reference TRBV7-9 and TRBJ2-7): DTGVSQNPRHKITKRGQNVTFRCDPISEHNRLYWYRQTLGQGPEFLTYFQNEAQLEKSRLLSDRFSAERPKGSFSTLEIQRTEQGDSAMYLCASTSRSLGSNTYEQYFGPGTRLTVT.